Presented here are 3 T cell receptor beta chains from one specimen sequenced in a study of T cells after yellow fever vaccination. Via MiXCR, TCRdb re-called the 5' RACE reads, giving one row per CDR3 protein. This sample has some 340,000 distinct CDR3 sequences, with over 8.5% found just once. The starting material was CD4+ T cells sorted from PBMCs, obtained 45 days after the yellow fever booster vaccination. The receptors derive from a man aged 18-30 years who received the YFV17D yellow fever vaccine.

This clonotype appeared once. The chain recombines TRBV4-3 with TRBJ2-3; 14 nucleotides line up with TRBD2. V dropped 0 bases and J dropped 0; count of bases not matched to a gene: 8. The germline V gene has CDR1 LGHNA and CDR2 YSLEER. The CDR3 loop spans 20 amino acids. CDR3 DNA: TGCGCCAGCAGCCAAGATAATGGACTAGCGGGGGGTCTGAGCACAGATACGCAGTATTTT. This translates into CASSQDNGLAGGLSTDTQYF.

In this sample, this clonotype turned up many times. The CDR3 reads CASSQDINRATDTQYF. The CDR3, as DNA: TGCGCCAGCAGCCAAGATATTAACCGGGCCACAGATACGCAGTATTTT. The chain links TRBV4-1 to TRBJ2-3; D gene unclear. CDR1 is MGHRA, CDR2 YSYEKL, per germline. The ends were cut back, 0 bases at V and 2 bases at J, with 12 bases in the middle. CDR3 length: 16 amino acids.

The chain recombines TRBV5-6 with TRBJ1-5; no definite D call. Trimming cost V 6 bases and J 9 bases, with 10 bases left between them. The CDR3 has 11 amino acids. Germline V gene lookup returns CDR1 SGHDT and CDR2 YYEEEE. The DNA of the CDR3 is TGTGCCAGCACCAAACCTGGGCCCCAGCATTTT. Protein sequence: CASTKPGPQHF.